The source of this TCR beta chain is a study of T-cell reconstitution after alpha-beta-depleted transplantation in children. A library of TCRbeta sequences, prepared with unique molecular identifiers, was generated. TCRdb called the PCR reads again in MiXCR, with one record for every CDR3 protein. The table has 230,000 or so distinct CDR3 sequences, 9% to 10% seen once. This clonotype appeared many times. In germline, CDR1 is SQVTM, CDR2 ANQGSEA. The CDR3 covers 13 residues. Losses at the gene ends were 6 bases for V and 7 bases for J; bases not matched to a gene: 11. The sequencing here drew on PBMCs from the stem cell graft donor, taken from the stem cell graft. This TCR derives from a human donor who donated a stem cell graft to a child with SCID. V and J are TRBV29-1 and TRBJ2-5; TRBD2 matches at 7 bases. For the CDR3, the DNA is TGCAGCGTGGCTCTAGCGGTTCGAGGGACCCAGTACTTC. Its protein is CSVALAVRGTQYF.